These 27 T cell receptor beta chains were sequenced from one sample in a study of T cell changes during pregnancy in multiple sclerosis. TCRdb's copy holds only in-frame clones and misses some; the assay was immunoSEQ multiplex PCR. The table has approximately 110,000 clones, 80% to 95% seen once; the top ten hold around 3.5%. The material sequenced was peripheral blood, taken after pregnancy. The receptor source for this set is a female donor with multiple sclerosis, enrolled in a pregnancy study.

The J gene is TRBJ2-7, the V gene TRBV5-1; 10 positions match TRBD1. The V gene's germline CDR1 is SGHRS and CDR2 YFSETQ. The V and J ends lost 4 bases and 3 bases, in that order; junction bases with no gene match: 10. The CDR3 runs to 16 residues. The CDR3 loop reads CASSISSGTGVYEQYF. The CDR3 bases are TGCGCCAGCAGCATAAGCTCCGGGACAGGGGTCTACGAGCAGTACTTC.

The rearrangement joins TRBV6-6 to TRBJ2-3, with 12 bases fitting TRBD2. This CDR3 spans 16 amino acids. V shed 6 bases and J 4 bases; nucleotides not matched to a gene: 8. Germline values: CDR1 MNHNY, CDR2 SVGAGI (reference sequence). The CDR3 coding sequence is TGTGCCAGCAGATCCCGACTAGCGGGGGACCCAGATACGCAGTATTTT. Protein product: CASRSRLAGDPDTQYF.

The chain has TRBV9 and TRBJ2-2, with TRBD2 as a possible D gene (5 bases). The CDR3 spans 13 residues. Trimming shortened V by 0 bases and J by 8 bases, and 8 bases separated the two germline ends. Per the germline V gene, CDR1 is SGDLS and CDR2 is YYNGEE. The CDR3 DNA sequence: TGTGCCAGCAGCGTAGTCGGGGTGGGGGAGCTGTTTTTT. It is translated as CASSVVGVGELFF.

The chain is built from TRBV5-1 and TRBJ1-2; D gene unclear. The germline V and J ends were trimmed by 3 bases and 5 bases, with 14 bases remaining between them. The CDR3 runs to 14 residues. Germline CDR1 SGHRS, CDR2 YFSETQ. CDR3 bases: TGCGCCAGCAGCTCCCTAACCGAGAGTTATGGCTACACCTTC. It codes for CASSSLTESYGYTF.

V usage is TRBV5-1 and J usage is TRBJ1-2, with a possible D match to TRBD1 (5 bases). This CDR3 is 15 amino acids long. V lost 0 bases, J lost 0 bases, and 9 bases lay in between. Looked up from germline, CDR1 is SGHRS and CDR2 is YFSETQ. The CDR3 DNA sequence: TGCGCCAGCAGCTTGGGTCAGGGATCTAACTATGGCTACACCTTC. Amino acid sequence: CASSLGQGSNYGYTF.

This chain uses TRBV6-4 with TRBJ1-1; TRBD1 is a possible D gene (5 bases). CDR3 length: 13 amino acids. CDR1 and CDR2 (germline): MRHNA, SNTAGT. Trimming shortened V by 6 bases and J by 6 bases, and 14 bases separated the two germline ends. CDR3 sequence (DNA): TGTGCCAGCAGGGCCAGGGAGCGGGCTGAAGCTTTCTTT. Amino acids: CASRARERAEAFF.

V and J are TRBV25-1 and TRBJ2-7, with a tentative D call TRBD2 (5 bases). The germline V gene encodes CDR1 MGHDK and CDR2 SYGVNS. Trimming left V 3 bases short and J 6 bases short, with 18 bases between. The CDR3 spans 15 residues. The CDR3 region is CASSEAGGLLREQYF. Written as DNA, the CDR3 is TGTGCCAGCAGTGAGGCCGGAGGTCTCCTACGCGAGCAGTACTTC.

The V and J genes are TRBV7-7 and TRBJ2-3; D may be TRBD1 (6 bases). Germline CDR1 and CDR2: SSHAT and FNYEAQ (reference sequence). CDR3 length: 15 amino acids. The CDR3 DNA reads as TGTGCTAGCTCCCCAGGACAGCTTAGCACAGATACGCAGTATTTT. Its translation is CASSPGQLSTDTQYF.

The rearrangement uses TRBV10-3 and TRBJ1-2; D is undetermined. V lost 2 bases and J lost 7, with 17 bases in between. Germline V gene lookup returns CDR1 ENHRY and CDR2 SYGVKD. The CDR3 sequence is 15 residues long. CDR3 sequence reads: CAISEEGLLARGYTF. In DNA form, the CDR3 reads TGTGCCATCAGTGAGGAAGGCCTCCTAGCCCGTGGCTACACCTTC.

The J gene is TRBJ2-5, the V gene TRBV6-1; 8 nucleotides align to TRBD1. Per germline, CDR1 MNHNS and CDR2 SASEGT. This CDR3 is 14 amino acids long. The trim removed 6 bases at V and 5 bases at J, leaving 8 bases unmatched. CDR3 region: CASRMYRGVETQYF. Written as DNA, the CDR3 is TGTGCCAGCAGGATGTACAGGGGGGTGGAGACCCAGTACTTC.

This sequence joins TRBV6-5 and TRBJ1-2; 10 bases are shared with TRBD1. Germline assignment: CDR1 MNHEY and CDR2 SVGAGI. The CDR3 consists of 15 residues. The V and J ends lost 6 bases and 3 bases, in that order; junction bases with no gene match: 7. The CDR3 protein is CASSRRTGGHYGYTF. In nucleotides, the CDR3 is TGTGCCAGCAGCCGGAGGACAGGGGGACACTATGGCTACACCTTC.

CDR3 DNA sequence: TGTGCCAGCAGCATCGACAGGGGGTTTCATTCACCCCTCCACTTT. Translating it yields CASSIDRGFHSPLHF. V is TRBV6-5 and J is TRBJ1-6; 9 bases match TRBD1. CDR3 length equals 15 residues. Germline CDR1 reads MNHEY; CDR2 reads SVGAGI. With V trimmed by 6 bases and J by 8 bases, 8 bases remained unmatched.

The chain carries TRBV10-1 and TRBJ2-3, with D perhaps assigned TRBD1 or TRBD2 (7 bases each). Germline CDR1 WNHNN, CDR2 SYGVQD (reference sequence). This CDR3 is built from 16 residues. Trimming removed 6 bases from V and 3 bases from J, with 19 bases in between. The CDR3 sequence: CASSEGAGGGTDTQYF. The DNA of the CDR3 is TGCGCCAGCAGCGAGGGGGCCGGCGGGGGAACAGATACGCAGTATTTT.

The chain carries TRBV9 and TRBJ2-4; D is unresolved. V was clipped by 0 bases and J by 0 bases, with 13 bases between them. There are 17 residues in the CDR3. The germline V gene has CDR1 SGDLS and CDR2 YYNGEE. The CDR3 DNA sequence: TGTGCCAGCAGCGTAGATGGAGATAACCCAGCCAAAAACATTCAGTACTTC. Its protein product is CASSVDGDNPAKNIQYF.

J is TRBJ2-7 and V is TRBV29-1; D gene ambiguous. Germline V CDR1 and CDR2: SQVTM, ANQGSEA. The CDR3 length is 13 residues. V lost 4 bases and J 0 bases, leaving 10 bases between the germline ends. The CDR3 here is CSVAEASSYEQYF. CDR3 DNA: TGCAGCGTTGCCGAGGCTAGCTCCTACGAGCAGTACTTC.

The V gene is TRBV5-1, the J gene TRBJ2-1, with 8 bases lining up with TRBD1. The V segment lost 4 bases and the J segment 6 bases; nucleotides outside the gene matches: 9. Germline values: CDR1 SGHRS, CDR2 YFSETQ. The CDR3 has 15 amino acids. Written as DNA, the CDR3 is TGCGCCAGCAGCCGGGAGATCAGGGGGCTCAATGAGCAGTTCTTC. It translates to CASSREIRGLNEQFF.

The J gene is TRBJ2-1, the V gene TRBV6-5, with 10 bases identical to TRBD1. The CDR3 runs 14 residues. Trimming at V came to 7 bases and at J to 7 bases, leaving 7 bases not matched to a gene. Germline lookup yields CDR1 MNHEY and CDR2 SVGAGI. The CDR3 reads CASKSGTGVNEQFF. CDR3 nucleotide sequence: TGTGCCAGCAAGTCCGGGACAGGGGTGAATGAGCAGTTCTTC.

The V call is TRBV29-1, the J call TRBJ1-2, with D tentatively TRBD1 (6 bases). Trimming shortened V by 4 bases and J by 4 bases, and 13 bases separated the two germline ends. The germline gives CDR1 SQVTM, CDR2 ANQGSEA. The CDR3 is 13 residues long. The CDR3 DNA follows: TGCAGCGTTGGAGGGGGGGAAGGCTATGGCTACACCTTC. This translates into CSVGGGEGYGYTF.

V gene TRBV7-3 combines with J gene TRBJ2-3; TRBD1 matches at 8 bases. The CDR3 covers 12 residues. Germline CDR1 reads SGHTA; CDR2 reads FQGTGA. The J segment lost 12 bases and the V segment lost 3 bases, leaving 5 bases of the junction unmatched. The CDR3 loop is CASSFRQGYQYF. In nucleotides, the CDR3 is TGTGCCAGCAGCTTTCGACAGGGGTACCAGTATTTT.

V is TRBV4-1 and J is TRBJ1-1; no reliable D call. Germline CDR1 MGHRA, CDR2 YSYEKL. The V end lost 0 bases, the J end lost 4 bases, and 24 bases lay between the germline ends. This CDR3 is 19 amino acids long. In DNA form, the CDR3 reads TGCGCCAGCAGCCAAGATCGGGTACTTAAAGCCCAAAAAGGCACTGAAGCTTTCTTT. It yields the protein CASSQDRVLKAQKGTEAFF.

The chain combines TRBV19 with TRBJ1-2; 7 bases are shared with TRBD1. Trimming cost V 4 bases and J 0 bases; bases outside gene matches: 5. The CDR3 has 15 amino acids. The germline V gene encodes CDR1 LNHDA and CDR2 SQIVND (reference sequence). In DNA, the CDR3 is TGTGCCAGTAGTACCCGGGACAGCACTAACTATGGCTACACCTTC. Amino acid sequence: CASSTRDSTNYGYTF.

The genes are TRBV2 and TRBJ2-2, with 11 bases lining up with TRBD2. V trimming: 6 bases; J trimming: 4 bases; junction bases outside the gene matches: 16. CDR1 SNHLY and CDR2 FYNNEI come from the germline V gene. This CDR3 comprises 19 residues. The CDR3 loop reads CASRLPQSLAGGGTGELFF. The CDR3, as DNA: TGTGCCAGCAGATTACCCCAGTCTCTAGCGGGGGGAGGCACCGGGGAGCTGTTTTTT.

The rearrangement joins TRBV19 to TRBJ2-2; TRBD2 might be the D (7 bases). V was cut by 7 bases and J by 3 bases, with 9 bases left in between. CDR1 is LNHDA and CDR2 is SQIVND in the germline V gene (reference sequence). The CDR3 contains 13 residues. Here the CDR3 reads CASTGGHTGELFF. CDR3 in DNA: TGTGCCAGTACCGGGGGGCACACCGGGGAGCTGTTTTTT.

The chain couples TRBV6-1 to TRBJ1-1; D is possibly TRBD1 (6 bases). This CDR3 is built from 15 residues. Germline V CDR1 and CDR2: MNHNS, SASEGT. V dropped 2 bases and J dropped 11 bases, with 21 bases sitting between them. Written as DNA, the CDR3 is TGTGCCAGCAGTGAACTTCTGGGGGGGGCCAAGCGGGCTTTCTTT. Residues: CASSELLGGAKRAFF.

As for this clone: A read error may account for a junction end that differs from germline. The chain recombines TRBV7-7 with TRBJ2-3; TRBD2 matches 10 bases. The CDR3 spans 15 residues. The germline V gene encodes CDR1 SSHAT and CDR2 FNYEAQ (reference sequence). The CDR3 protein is CASSHSGGASDTQYF. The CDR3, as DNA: TGTGCTAGCAGCCACAGCGGGGGGGCGTCGGATACGCAGTATTTT.

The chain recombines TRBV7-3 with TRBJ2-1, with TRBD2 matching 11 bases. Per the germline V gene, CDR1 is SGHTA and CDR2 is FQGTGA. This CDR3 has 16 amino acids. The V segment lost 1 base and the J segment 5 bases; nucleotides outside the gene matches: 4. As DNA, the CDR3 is TGTGCCAGCAGCTTAATTAGCGGGGGGGCAAACAATGAGCAGTTCTTC. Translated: CASSLISGGANNEQFF.

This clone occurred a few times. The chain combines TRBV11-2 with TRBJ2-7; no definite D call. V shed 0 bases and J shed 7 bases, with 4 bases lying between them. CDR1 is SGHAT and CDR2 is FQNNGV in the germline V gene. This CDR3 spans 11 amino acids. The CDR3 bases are TGTGCCAGCAGCTTAGATCAAGAGCAGTACTTC. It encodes CASSLDQEQYF. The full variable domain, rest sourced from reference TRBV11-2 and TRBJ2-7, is EAGVAQSPRYKIIEKRQSVAFWCNPISGHATLYWYQQILGQGPKLLIQFQNNGVVDDSQLPKDRFSAERLKGVDSTLKIQPAKLEDSAVYLCASSLDQEQYFGPGTRLTVT.